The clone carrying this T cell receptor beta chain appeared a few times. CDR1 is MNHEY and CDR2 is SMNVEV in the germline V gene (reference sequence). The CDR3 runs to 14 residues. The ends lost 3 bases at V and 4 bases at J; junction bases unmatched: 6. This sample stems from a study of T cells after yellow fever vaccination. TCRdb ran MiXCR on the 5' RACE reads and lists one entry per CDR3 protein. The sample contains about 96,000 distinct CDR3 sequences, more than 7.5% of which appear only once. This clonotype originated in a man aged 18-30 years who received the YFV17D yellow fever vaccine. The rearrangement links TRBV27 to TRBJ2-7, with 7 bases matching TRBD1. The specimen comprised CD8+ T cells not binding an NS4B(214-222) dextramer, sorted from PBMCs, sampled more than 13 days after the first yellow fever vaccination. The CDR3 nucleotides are TGTGCCAGCAGTTTCAGGGGGATATCTTACGAGCAGTACTTC. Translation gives CASSFRGISYEQYF.